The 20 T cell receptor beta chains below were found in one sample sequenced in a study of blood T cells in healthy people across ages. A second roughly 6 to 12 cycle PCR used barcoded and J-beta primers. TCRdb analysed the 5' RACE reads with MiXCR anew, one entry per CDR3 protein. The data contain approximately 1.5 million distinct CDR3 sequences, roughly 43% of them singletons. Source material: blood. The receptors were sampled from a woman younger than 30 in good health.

CDR3 amino acids: CAGTLNTGELFF. In nucleotides, the CDR3 is TGTGCCGGGACTTTGAACACCGGGGAGCTGTTTTTT. The chain is built from TRBV6-1 and TRBJ2-2, with a possible D match to TRBD2 (6 bases). Germline-derived CDR1 and CDR2 are MNHNS and SASEGT. V gave up 11 bases and J gave up 1 base, with 8 bases separating them. This CDR3 comprises 12 residues.

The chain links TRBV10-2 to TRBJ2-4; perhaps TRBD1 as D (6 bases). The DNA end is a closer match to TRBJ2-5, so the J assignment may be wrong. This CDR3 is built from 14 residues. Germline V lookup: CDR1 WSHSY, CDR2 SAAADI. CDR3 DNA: TGCGCCAGCCCAGAAGTTACAGGGACAGAGACCCAGTACTTC. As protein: CASPEVTGTETQYF.

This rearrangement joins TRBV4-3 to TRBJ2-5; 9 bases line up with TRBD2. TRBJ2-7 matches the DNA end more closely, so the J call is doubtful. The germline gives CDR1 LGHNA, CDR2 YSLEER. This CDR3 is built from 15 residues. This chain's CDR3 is CASSQDLAGIDEQYF. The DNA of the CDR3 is TGCGCCAGCAGCCAAGACCTAGCGGGAATCGACGAGCAGTACTTC.

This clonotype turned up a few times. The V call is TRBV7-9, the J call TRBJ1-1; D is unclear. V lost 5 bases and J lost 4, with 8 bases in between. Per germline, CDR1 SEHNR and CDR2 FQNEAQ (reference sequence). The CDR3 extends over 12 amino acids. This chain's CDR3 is CASSPTATEAFF. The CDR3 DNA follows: TGTGCCAGCAGCCCCACGGCCACTGAAGCTTTCTTT.

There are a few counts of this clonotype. The CDR3 DNA follows: TGCGCCAGCAGCCAAGGGCCGCAGGCTAACTATGGCTACACCTTC. It codes for CASSQGPQANYGYTF. J is TRBJ1-2 and V is TRBV4-3, with unresolved D. The ends were cut back, 1 base at V and 0 bases at J, with 9 bases in the middle. Germline V gene lookup returns CDR1 LGHNA and CDR2 YSLEER. This CDR3 spans 15 amino acids.

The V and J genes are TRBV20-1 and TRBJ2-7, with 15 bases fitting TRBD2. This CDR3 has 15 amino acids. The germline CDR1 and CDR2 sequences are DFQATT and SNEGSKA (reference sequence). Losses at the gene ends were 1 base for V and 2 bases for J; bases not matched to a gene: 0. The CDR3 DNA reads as TGCAGTGCTAGAGGGACTAGCGGGAGGGCCTACGAGCAGTACTTC. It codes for CSARGTSGRAYEQYF.

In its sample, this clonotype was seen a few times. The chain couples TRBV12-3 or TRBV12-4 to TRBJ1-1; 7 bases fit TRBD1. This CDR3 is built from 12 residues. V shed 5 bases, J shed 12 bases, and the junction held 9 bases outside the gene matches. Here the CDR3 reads CASSPTDRVPFF. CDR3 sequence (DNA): TGTGCCAGCAGTCCCACCGACAGGGTCCCTTTCTTT.

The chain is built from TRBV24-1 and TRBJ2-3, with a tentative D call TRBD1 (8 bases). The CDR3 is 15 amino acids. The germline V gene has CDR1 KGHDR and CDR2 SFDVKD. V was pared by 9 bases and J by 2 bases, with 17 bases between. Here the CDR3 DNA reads TGTGCCACCTCAAGCGGGACAGGAGACACAGATACGCAGTATTTT. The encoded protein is CATSSGTGDTDTQYF.

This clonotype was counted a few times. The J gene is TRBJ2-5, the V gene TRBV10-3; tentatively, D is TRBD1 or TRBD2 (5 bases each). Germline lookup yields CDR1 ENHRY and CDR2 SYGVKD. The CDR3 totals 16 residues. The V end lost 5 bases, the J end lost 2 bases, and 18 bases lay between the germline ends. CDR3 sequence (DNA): TGTGCCATCAGTACTAGGGCCATTGGGGGTCAAGAGACCCAGTACTTC. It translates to CAISTRAIGGQETQYF.

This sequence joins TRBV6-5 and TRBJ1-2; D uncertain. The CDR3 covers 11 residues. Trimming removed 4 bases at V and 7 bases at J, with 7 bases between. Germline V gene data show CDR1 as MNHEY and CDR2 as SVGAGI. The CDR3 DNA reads TGTGCCAGCAGTTCAGTTGCTGGCTACACCTTC. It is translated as CASSSVAGYTF.

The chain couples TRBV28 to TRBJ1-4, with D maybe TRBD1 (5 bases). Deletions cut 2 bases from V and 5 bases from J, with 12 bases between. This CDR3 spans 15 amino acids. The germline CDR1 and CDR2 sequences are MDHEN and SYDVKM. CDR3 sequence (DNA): TGTGCCAGCAGTTTAGAGGGACTTAAAAATGAAAAACTGTTTTTT. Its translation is CASSLEGLKNEKLFF.

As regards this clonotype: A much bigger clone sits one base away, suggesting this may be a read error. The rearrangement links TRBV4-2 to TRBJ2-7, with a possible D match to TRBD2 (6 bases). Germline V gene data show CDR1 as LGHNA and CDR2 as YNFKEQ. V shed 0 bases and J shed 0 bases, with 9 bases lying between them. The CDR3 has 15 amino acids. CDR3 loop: CASSQDIGSSYEQYF. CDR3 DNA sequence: TGTGCCAGCAGCCAAGATATCGGGAGCTCCTACGAGCAGTACTTC.

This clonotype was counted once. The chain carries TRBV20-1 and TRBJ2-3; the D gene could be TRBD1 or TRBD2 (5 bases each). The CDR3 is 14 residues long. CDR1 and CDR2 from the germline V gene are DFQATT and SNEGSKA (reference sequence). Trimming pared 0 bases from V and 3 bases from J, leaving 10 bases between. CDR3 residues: CSARDWDGTDTQYF. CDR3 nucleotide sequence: TGCAGTGCTAGAGATTGGGACGGGACAGATACGCAGTATTTT.

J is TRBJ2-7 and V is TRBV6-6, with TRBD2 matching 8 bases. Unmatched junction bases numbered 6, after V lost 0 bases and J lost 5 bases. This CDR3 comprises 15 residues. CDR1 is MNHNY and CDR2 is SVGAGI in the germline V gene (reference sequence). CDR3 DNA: TGTGCCAGCAGTTACTCGAGCGGGAGAGAGGACGAGCAGTACTTC. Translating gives CASSYSSGREDEQYF.

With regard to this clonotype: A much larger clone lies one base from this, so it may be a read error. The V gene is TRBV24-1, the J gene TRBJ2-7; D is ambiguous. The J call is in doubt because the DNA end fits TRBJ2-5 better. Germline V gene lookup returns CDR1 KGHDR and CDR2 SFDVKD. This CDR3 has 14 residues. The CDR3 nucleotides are TGTGCCACCAGTGATACCAATGACCAAGGGACCCAGTACTTC. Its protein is CATSDTNDQGTQYF.

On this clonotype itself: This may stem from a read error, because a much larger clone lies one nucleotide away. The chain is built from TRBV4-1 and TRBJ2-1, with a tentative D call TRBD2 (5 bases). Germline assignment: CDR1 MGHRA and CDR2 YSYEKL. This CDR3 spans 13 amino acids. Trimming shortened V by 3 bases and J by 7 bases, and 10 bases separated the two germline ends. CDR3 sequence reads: CASSQTERNEQFF. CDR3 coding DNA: TGCGCCAGCAGCCAGACTGAGCGGAATGAGCAGTTCTTC.

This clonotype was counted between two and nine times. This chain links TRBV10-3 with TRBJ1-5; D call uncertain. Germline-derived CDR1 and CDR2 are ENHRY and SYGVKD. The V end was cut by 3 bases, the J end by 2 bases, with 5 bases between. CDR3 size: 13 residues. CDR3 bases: TGTGCCATCAGTGATGGGGGCAATCAGCCCCAGCATTTT. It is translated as CAISDGGNQPQHF.

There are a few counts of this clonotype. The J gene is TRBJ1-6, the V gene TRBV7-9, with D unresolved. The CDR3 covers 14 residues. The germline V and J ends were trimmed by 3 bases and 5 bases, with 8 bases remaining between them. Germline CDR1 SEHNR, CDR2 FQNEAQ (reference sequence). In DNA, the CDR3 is TGTGCCAGCAGCTTGTCGGGCAATAATTCACCCCTCCACTTT. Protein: CASSLSGNNSPLHF.

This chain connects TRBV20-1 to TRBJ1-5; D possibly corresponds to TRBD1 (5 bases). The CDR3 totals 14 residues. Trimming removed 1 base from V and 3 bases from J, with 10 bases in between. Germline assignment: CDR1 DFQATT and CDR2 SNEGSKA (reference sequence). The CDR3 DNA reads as TGCAGTGCTAGAGGGGACCTTTACAATCAGCCCCAGCATTTT. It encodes CSARGDLYNQPQHF.

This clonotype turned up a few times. The CDR3 region is CASSLVTGYNEQFF. The CDR3 coding sequence is TGTGCCAGCAGCTTAGTAACGGGCTACAATGAGCAGTTCTTC. The chain recombines TRBV11-2 with TRBJ2-1; no firm D call. Trimming cost V 1 base and J 3 bases, with 7 bases left between them. This CDR3 has 14 residues. In germline, CDR1 is SGHAT, CDR2 FQNNGV.